This TCR beta chain came from a study of blood T cell repertoires in COVID-19. Study overall: The samples span acute and convalescent COVID-19 from the United States, Italy and Spain.

As processed by the authors: Amplification of reference gene primers was used by the study to estimate nucleated cell counts. Profiling relied on immunoSEQ multiplex PCR, and the TCRdb table lists in-frame clones only, not all of them. That table furnishes V, J and clone size, whereas the DNA furnished D and trimming. The data contain some 220,000 clones, almost 85% of them seen just once; the ten biggest clones take up 4.5% to 5.5%. V was clipped by 6 bases and J by 6 bases, with 9 bases between them. CDR1 and CDR2 (germline): SNHLY, FYNNEI. This CDR3 has 12 residues. Seattle's cohort entered during active infection and was followed longitudinally.

The J gene is TRBJ2-1, the V gene TRBV2; possibly TRBD1 for D (6 bases). This TCR came from a man aged 45-65 years with COVID-19, enrolled during active disease. The sequenced sample consisted of peripheral blood. The CDR3 DNA is TGTGCCAGCAGCCTGGACAGCAATGAGCAGTTCTTC. This encodes CASSLDSNEQFF.